This T cell receptor beta chain is drawn from a study of T-cell memory formation after mild COVID-19. Overall study: TCR clusters were mostly confined to one donor each.

With 2 bases removed from V and 5 bases from J, the gap between germline ends came to 10 bases. Germline V gene lookup returns CDR1 GTSNPN and CDR2 SVGIG (reference sequence). This CDR3 comprises 13 residues. TCRdb re-called the 5' RACE reads through MiXCR, storing one row per CDR3 protein. The sample holds roughly 600,000 distinct CDR3 sequences, about a sixth seen once. Sequencing was performed on PBMCs or a T cell subset sorted from them (not recorded which). This receptor was obtained from an adult woman who had mild COVID-19 (a few samples of this study predate the infection). Cell type and time point are not known. The V gene is TRBV30, the J gene TRBJ1-5, with D possibly TRBD1 on 5 matching bases. Written as DNA, the CDR3 is TGTGCCTGGAGTAAGCAGGGCGATCAGCCCCAGCATTTT. It encodes CAWSKQGDQPQHF.